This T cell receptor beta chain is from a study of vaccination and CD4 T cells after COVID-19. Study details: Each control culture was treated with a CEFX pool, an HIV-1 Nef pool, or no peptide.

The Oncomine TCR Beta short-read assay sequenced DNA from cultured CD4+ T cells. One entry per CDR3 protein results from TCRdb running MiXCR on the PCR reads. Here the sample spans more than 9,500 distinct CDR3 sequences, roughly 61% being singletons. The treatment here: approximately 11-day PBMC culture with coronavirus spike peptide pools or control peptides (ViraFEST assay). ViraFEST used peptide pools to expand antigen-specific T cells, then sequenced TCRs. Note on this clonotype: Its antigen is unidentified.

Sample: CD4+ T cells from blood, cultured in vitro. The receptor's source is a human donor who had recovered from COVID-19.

The CDR3, as DNA: TGCAGCGCCGCCCCGGGGGATACGCAGTATTTT. The encoded protein is CSAAPGDTQYF. V usage is TRBV29-1 and J usage is TRBJ2-3, with D possibly TRBD2 on 5 matching bases. V lost 7 bases and J 6 bases, leaving 11 bases between the germline ends. CDR1 and CDR2 (germline): SQVTM, ANQGSEA. There are 11 residues in the CDR3.